One sample yielded the 16 T cell receptor beta chains listed below, sequenced in a study of T cells after yellow fever vaccination. From the 5' RACE reads, TCRdb called clonotypes with MiXCR, one entry per CDR3 protein. The table has 250,000 or so distinct CDR3 sequences, about 7% seen once. This specimen consisted of CD4+ T cells sorted from PBMCs, obtained 15 days after the yellow fever booster vaccination. Receptor source: a man aged 25 to 40 who received the YFV17D yellow fever vaccine.

This clonotype has a handful of counts. The rearrangement links TRBV20-1 to TRBJ2-7, with 10 bases matching TRBD2. V lost 2 bases, J lost 5 bases, and 3 bases stayed unmatched. Germline V CDR1 and CDR2: DFQATT, SNEGSKA (reference sequence). CDR3 length: 13 residues. CDR3 sequence (DNA): TGCAGTGCTAGACTAGCGGGAGCCCACGAGCAGTACTTC. Residues: CSARLAGAHEQYF.

This clonotype was found many times. The rearrangement uses TRBV7-3 and TRBJ2-5, with D perhaps assigned TRBD1 or TRBD2 (6 bases each). Germline loops: CDR1 SGHTA, CDR2 FQGTGA. The CDR3 extends over 15 amino acids. V gave up 5 bases and J gave up 2 bases, with 15 bases separating them. CDR3 bases: TGTGCCAGCAGCACGAACGGGGGCCCTCAAGAGACCCAGTACTTC. This translates into CASSTNGGPQETQYF.

This clonotype was recorded at least ten times. Written as DNA, the CDR3 is TGCAGTGCTAGAGGCGTAGCACAGGGGGAGTTCTTC. It encodes CSARGVAQGEFF. The chain is built from TRBV20-1 and TRBJ2-1; 8 bases fit TRBD1. Per germline, CDR1 DFQATT and CDR2 SNEGSKA (reference sequence). J gave up 14 bases and V 1 base, and 7 bases lay outside the gene matches. CDR3 length: 12 residues.

This clonotype was counted many times. The rearrangement uses TRBV2 and TRBJ1-6; maybe TRBD1 (5 bases). CDR3 length equals 15 residues. Germline V gene sequence: CDR1 SNHLY, CDR2 FYNNEI. V was pared by 7 bases and J by 6 bases, with 16 bases between. The CDR3 is CASMRDQFGNSPLHF. The CDR3 coding sequence is TGTGCCAGCATGAGGGACCAGTTTGGTAATTCACCCCTCCACTTT.

Ten or more counts support this clonotype. The chain carries TRBV29-1 and TRBJ2-5, with 9 bases that match TRBD1. CDR3 size: 14 residues. The J segment lost 2 bases and the V segment lost 5 bases, leaving 6 bases of the junction unmatched. In germline, CDR1 is SQVTM, CDR2 ANQGSEA. The CDR3 here is CSVYGTGTQETQYF. DNA of the CDR3: TGCAGCGTTTACGGGACAGGGACACAAGAGACCCAGTACTTC.

This clonotype was counted only a few times. CDR3 residues: CSASSLADYNEQFF. CDR3 nucleotides: TGCAGTGCTAGTAGCCTAGCGGATTACAATGAGCAGTTCTTC. The rearrangement uses TRBV20-1 and TRBJ2-1, with TRBD2 matching over 7 bases. Losses at the gene ends were 3 bases for V and 4 bases for J; bases not matched to a gene: 6. Germline CDR1 is DFQATT and CDR2 is SNEGSKA (reference sequence). The CDR3 sequence is 14 residues long.

This clonotype has a handful of counts. The V gene is TRBV7-2, the J gene TRBJ2-3; D uncertain. CDR3 length equals 13 residues. Trimming pared 5 bases from V and 2 bases from J, leaving 8 bases between. CDR1 and CDR2 from the germline V gene are SGHTA and FQGNSA. The CDR3 reads CASSIGPTDTQYF. The DNA of the CDR3 is TGTGCCAGCAGCATTGGGCCCACAGATACGCAGTATTTT.

The chain has TRBV19 and TRBJ2-7, with D maybe TRBD1 (6 bases). The CDR3 is 14 residues long. Per the germline V gene, CDR1 is LNHDA and CDR2 is SQIVND (reference sequence). Deletions cut 4 bases from V and 7 bases from J, with 17 bases between. The CDR3 DNA reads TGTGCCAGTAGTACTTGGGACATGATTGGGGAGCAGTACTTC. It translates to CASSTWDMIGEQYF.

V usage is TRBV5-1 and J usage is TRBJ2-3; D perhaps matches TRBD1 (6 bases). CDR1 and CDR2 (germline): SGHRS, YFSETQ. This CDR3 comprises 17 residues. V lost 3 bases and J 3 bases, leaving 20 bases between the germline ends. CDR3 protein: CASSWSPLQGMTDTQYF. Here the CDR3 DNA reads TGCGCCAGCAGCTGGAGCCCCCTCCAGGGGATGACAGATACGCAGTATTTT.

This clonotype occurred a few times. The V and J genes are TRBV7-9 and TRBJ1-1; D may be TRBD1 (6 bases). CDR1 and CDR2 from the germline V gene are SEHNR and FQNEAQ (reference sequence). There are 14 residues in the CDR3. Trimming took off 5 bases at V and 1 base at J, with 11 bases between the two ends. The CDR3 DNA reads as TGTGCCAGCAGCGAGCCGACAGGGAACACTGAAGCTTTCTTT. Its protein is CASSEPTGNTEAFF.

This clonotype was picked up a small number of times. The chain has TRBV19 and TRBJ1-1; 7 nucleotides agree with TRBD1. V shed 6 bases and J 0 bases; nucleotides not matched to a gene: 7. CDR1 and CDR2 (germline): LNHDA, SQIVND (reference sequence). This CDR3 comprises 15 residues. CDR3 region: CASRPYRGLNTEAFF. The CDR3 DNA is TGTGCCAGTAGGCCCTACAGGGGATTGAACACTGAAGCTTTCTTT.

This clonotype was counted between two and nine times. V gene TRBV20-1 combines with J gene TRBJ2-1; 12 nucleotides match TRBD2. The CDR3 extends over 15 amino acids. Germline-derived CDR1 and CDR2 are DFQATT and SNEGSKA (reference sequence). The V and J ends lost 3 bases and 7 bases, in that order; junction bases with no gene match: 7. CDR3 amino acids: CSASPTSGSGNEQFF. CDR3 coding DNA: TGCAGTGCTAGCCCGACTAGCGGGAGTGGGAATGAGCAGTTCTTC.

The chain employs TRBV7-2 and TRBJ2-1, with D unclear. Trimming shortened V by 8 bases and J by 9 bases, and 17 bases separated the two germline ends. The CDR3 spans 13 residues. Germline CDR1 is SGHTA and CDR2 is FQGNSA. CDR3 in amino acids: CASGFGGNIEQFF. The CDR3 DNA sequence: TGTGCCAGCGGTTTCGGCGGCAATATTGAGCAGTTCTTC.

This clonotype showed up many times. The rearrangement uses TRBV30 and TRBJ2-5, with a possible D match to TRBD2 (5 bases). Germline V gives CDR1 GTSNPN, CDR2 SVGIG (reference sequence). This CDR3 contains 13 residues. Trimming stripped 0 bases from V and 3 bases from J, with 8 bases between. CDR3 nucleotides: TGTGCCTGGAGTGTACGGAGGAAAGAGACCCAGTACTTC. This translates into CAWSVRRKETQYF.

This clonotype was seen a few times. The CDR3 DNA follows: TGCAGTGGAGACCGGGACAGGGTTGGCGAGCAGTACTTC. Protein sequence: CSGDRDRVGEQYF. V gene TRBV20-1 combines with J gene TRBJ2-7; 9 positions agree with TRBD1. V trimming: 7 bases; J trimming: 6 bases; junction bases outside the gene matches: 10. The CDR3 covers 13 residues. Germline lookup yields CDR1 DFQATT and CDR2 SNEGSKA (reference sequence).

This clonotype was recorded at least ten times. The chain is built from TRBV12-3 or TRBV12-4 and TRBJ1-5; D uncertain. The CDR3 runs to 14 residues. V dropped 5 bases and J dropped 0 bases, with 8 bases sitting between them. CDR3 amino acids: CASSPVSSNQPQHF. Here the CDR3 DNA reads TGTGCCAGCAGTCCCGTTAGTAGCAATCAGCCCCAGCATTTT.